A single sample is the source of the 30 T cell receptor beta chains below, sequenced in a study of T-cell reconstitution after alpha-beta-depleted transplantation in children. Unique molecular identifiers were incorporated during preparation of the TCRbeta library. MiXCR was run by TCRdb on the PCR reads, yielding one entry per CDR3 protein. The sample contains 500,000 or so distinct CDR3 sequences, about 10% of which appear only once. Sequencing used PBMCs, mostly from graft donor cells, obtained 180 days after TCRalphabeta/CD19-depleted stem cell transplant. Receptor source: a female patient between 2 and 10 years old who had a stem cell transplant for aplastic anemia, so the T cells may come from the graft donor.

This chain uses TRBV10-3 with TRBJ2-5, with TRBD1 matching 11 bases. Germline V gene sequence: CDR1 ENHRY, CDR2 SYGVKD. This CDR3 spans 15 amino acids. V lost 7 bases and J lost 6; bases outside the gene matches: 10. The CDR3 DNA is TGTGCCATCACCGACGGGACAGGGGGGTGGAAGACCCAGTACTTC. This encodes CAITDGTGGWKTQYF.

The rearrangement uses TRBV14 and TRBJ2-4; D is unclear. Trimming took 1 base from V and 0 from J, leaving 22 bases between them. CDR1 and CDR2 from the germline V gene are SGHDN and FVKESK. This CDR3 is built from 20 residues. The CDR3 nucleotides are TGTGCCAGCAGCCAAGGGGTGCAGGCTCCACGGAACGTAGCCAAAAACATTCAGTACTTC. This translates into CASSQGVQAPRNVAKNIQYF.

With respect to this clonotype: No conserved phenylalanine or tryptophan is present at the end of the CDR3, so a read error is the likely explanation. The DNA is omitted, as the CDR3 cannot be located on it reliably, and the CDR3 follows TCRdb's listing. V is TRBV7-9 and J is TRBJ2-1; TRBD1 is the table's D call and was not checked against the DNA. The CDR3 sequence runs 12 residues, both termini included. Germline CDR1 SEHNR, CDR2 FQNEAQ (reference sequence). This chain's CDR3 is CASSLAEIDRGI.

This clonotype occurred many times. The V gene is TRBV5-1, the J gene TRBJ1-1; D remains unclear. The CDR3 consists of 16 residues. The germline V gene has CDR1 SGHRS and CDR2 YFSETQ. V dropped 0 bases and J dropped 3 bases, with 15 bases sitting between them. CDR3 DNA: TGCGCCAGCAGCTTGGTTATGGGGAGAATAGACACTGAAGCTTTCTTT. It yields the protein CASSLVMGRIDTEAFF.

This clonotype was seen a few times. This chain links TRBV21-1 with TRBJ2-7; TRBD1 reflects the table's D call only, with no check against the DNA. TRBV21-1 is an annotated pseudogene. The CDR3 is 18 residues long. The CDR3, as DNA: TGTGCCAGCAGCAAAGGGATCGGGGAGACAGGGTCCCCCTACGAGCAGTACGTC. Translation gives CASSKGIGETGSPYEQYV.

This clonotype was seen many times. The CDR3, as DNA: TGTGCCAGCCACCCCGGGACAGGGTCCTACGAGCAGTACTTC. Protein: CASHPGTGSYEQYF. The rearrangement joins TRBV10-3 to TRBJ2-7; 9 bases match TRBD1. J gave up 1 base and V 10 bases, and 8 bases lay outside the gene matches. Germline loops: CDR1 ENHRY, CDR2 SYGVKD. CDR3 length: 14 residues.

This clonotype was detected a few times. This chain links TRBV20-1 with TRBJ2-1; 9 nucleotides match TRBD2. The length of the CDR3 is 15 residues. V lost 7 bases and J lost 1; bases outside the gene matches: 8. CDR1 is DFQATT and CDR2 is SNEGSKA in the germline V gene (reference sequence). DNA of the CDR3: TGCAGTGTAGTAGGCGGGAGGGTTTCCTACAATGAGCAGTTCTTC. Translating gives CSVVGGRVSYNEQFF.

This clonotype has a handful of counts. J is TRBJ2-7 and V is TRBV6-5; possible D gene TRBD1, 6 bases. Trimming removed 10 bases at V and 2 bases at J, with 12 bases between. CDR3 size: 12 residues. Germline lookup yields CDR1 MNHEY and CDR2 SVGAGI. This CDR3 is CATTTGTYEQYF. Here the CDR3 DNA reads TGTGCCACCACCACAGGGACCTACGAGCAGTACTTC.

In its sample, this clonotype was seen a few times. The chain combines TRBV7-9 with TRBJ2-1, with D possibly matching TRBD1 (7 bases). V was shortened by 2 bases and J by 8 bases, with 13 bases between the two germline ends. CDR3 size: 14 residues. Germline values: CDR1 SEHNR, CDR2 FQNEAQ (reference sequence). As DNA, the CDR3 is TGTGCCAGCAGCTTACAGGGGGGTATCCATGAGCAGTTCTTC. As protein: CASSLQGGIHEQFF.

The chain joins TRBV4-2 to TRBJ2-1, with 8 bases aligning to TRBD1. The length of the CDR3 is 16 residues. Germline V gives CDR1 LGHNA, CDR2 YNFKEQ. Unmatched junction bases numbered 4, after V lost 3 bases and J lost 0 bases. Here the CDR3 reads CASSQEDRGSYNEQFF. Written as DNA, the CDR3 is TGTGCCAGCAGCCAGGAAGACAGGGGCTCCTACAATGAGCAGTTCTTC.

This clonotype was found a few times. The chain uses TRBV18 and TRBJ2-7; D is perhaps TRBD2 (5 bases). V gave up 8 bases and J gave up 4 bases, with 15 bases separating them. From germline, CDR1 is KGHSH and CDR2 LQKENI. This CDR3 is 13 amino acids long. The DNA for the CDR3 is TGTGCCAGCACCCAAGGCGGAGGATACGAGCAGTACGTC. It translates to CASTQGGGYEQYV.

This clonotype occurred a few times. The chain joins TRBV27 to TRBJ2-6; D might be TRBD1 or TRBD2, each matching 5 bases. Germline values: CDR1 MNHEY, CDR2 SMNVEV (reference sequence). Between the trimmed V and J ends, which lost 3 bases and 4 bases, there was a span of 19 bases. The CDR3 is 18 residues long. CDR3 region: CASSFFPPGAPGANVLTF. DNA for the CDR3: TGTGCCAGCAGTTTCTTTCCTCCCGGGGCCCCGGGGGCCAACGTCCTGACTTTC.

CDR3 nucleotide sequence: TGCGCCAGCAGCCCCCTTCCCAAGACTAGCGGGAGTCAAGCGAATTACGAGCAGTACGTC. Its protein product is CASSPLPKTSGSQANYEQYV. V and J are TRBV4-3 and TRBJ2-7, with 12 bases aligning to TRBD2. CDR1 is LGHNA, CDR2 YSLEER, per germline. V gave up 4 bases and J gave up 4 bases; unmatched junction bases: 20. This CDR3 region has 20 residues.

The genes are TRBV29-1 and TRBJ1-1; D uncertain. This CDR3 has 17 amino acids. The germline V and J ends were trimmed by 5 bases and 2 bases, with 24 bases remaining between them. Germline CDR1 SQVTM, CDR2 ANQGSEA. CDR3 in DNA: TGCAGCGTTCGACGGGGTTTGGTGTTAGGTAAAAACACTGAAGCTTTCTTT. This gives the protein CSVRRGLVLGKNTEAFF. The whole variable domain, remainder taken from reference TRBV29-1 and TRBJ1-1, is SAVISQKPSRDICQRGTSLTIQCQVDSQVTMMFWYRQQPGQSLTLIATANQGSEATYESGFVIDKFPISRPNLTFSTLTVSNMSPEDSSIYLCSVRRGLVLGKNTEAFFGQGTRLTVV.

This clonotype appeared a few times. The chain recombines TRBV7-2 with TRBJ2-1, with D hard to call. Germline CDR1 is SGHTA and CDR2 is FQGNSA. The CDR3 extends over 16 amino acids. With 1 base removed from V and 6 bases from J, the gap between germline ends came to 16 bases. The CDR3 region has the DNA TGTGCCAGCAGCTTAGTAGTTGGGGTGGTGCTCAATGAGCAGTTCTTC. It specifies CASSLVVGVVLNEQFF.

This clonotype appeared a few times. V usage is TRBV28 and J usage is TRBJ2-5; TRBD1 aligns across 9 bases. This CDR3 is built from 14 residues. The germline CDR1 and CDR2 sequences are MDHEN and SYDVKM. V lost 5 bases, J lost 7 bases, and 8 bases stayed unmatched. This CDR3 reads CASSQTGQGLTQYF. CDR3 nucleotide sequence: TGTGCCAGCAGTCAAACGGGACAGGGACTGACCCAGTACTTC.

J is TRBJ2-5 and V is TRBV9; 13 nucleotides match TRBD2. The germline CDR1 and CDR2 sequences are SGDLS and YYNGEE. The CDR3 length is 16 residues. Trimming at V came to 4 bases and at J to 5 bases, leaving 8 bases not matched to a gene. The DNA for the CDR3 is TGTGCCAGCAGCTCCGGACTAGCGGGAGAGGGCGAGACCCAGTACTTC. Protein product: CASSSGLAGEGETQYF.

This chain joins TRBV6-1 and TRBJ2-7; 7 nucleotides match TRBD1. The CDR3 spans 14 residues. CDR1 is MNHNS, CDR2 SASEGT, per germline. With 3 bases clipped from V and 3 bases from J, the junction kept 5 bases outside the gene matches. DNA for the CDR3: TGTGCCAGCAGTGAGAGGGACAGTAACTACGAGCAGTACTTC. Translated: CASSERDSNYEQYF.

The gene calls are TRBV7-2 and TRBJ2-1; 8 positions agree with TRBD2. There are 13 residues in the CDR3. Per germline, CDR1 SGHTA and CDR2 FQGNSA. After removal of 4 bases from V and 9 bases from J, the junction contained 5 bases not matched to a gene. CDR3 DNA: TGTGCCAGCAGCTCCGGGAGGGCCCTTGAGCAGTTCTTC. Amino acid sequence: CASSSGRALEQFF.

V gene TRBV7-2 combines with J gene TRBJ1-2, with a tentative D call TRBD1 (5 bases). The V end lost 3 bases, the J end lost 7 bases, and 12 bases lay between the germline ends. The CDR3 consists of 13 residues. Germline CDR1 is SGHTA and CDR2 is FQGNSA. CDR3 sequence: CASSLRGVRGYTF. The CDR3 DNA reads TGTGCCAGCAGCTTGAGGGGTGTGCGTGGCTACACCTTC.

V and J are TRBV12-3 or TRBV12-4 and TRBJ1-5; maybe TRBD1 (5 bases). The CDR3 has 14 amino acids. Deletions cut 6 bases from V and 7 bases from J, with 16 bases between. CDR3: CASSPQPGIQPQHF. DNA for the CDR3: TGTGCCAGCAGCCCCCAACCAGGGATCCAGCCCCAGCATTTT.

The chain combines TRBV28 with TRBJ1-6; D unresolved. The CDR3 length is 13 residues. Trimming cost V 3 bases and J 8 bases, with 8 bases left between them. In germline, CDR1 is MDHEN, CDR2 SYDVKM. DNA of the CDR3: TGTGCCAGCAGTTTTAGAAGGGATTCACCCCTCCACTTT. It translates to CASSFRRDSPLHF.

The chain joins TRBV7-8 to TRBJ2-1, with D tentatively TRBD1 (5 bases). This CDR3 region has 16 residues. Germline loops: CDR1 SGHVS, CDR2 FQNEAQ. V was cut by 2 bases and J by 0 bases, with 11 bases left in between. DNA of the CDR3: TGTGCCAGCAGCTTAAGGACACTTAGCTCCTACAATGAGCAGTTCTTC. The encoded protein is CASSLRTLSSYNEQFF.

The chain combines TRBV5-1 with TRBJ2-2; 14 nucleotides agree with TRBD2. The V gene's germline CDR1 is SGHRS and CDR2 YFSETQ. The V and J ends lost 0 bases and 7 bases, in that order; junction bases with no gene match: 5. The CDR3 consists of 17 residues. The CDR3 DNA follows: TGCGCCAGCAGCTTGGTGACTAGCGGGAGGGGCATCGGGGAGCTGTTTTTT. It encodes CASSLVTSGRGIGELFF.

This clonotype showed up many times. The chain employs TRBV4-3 and TRBJ1-3; D remains ambiguous. Germline CDR1 reads LGHNA; CDR2 reads YSLEER. The CDR3 has 13 residues. Trimming took off 1 base at V and 8 bases at J, with 9 bases between the two ends. CDR3 residues: CASSQGGDDTIYF. In DNA, the CDR3 is TGCGCCAGCAGCCAAGGCGGGGATGACACCATATATTTT.

V and J are TRBV6-5 and TRBJ2-5; a possible D gene is TRBD2 (6 bases). From germline, CDR1 is MNHEY and CDR2 SVGAGI. Trimming left V 4 bases short and J 4 bases short, with 16 bases between. CDR3 length: 15 residues. The chain's CDR3 is CASSLGLGGGETQYF. The CDR3, as DNA: TGTGCCAGCAGTTTGGGACTCGGGGGTGGAGAGACCCAGTACTTC.

This clonotype was picked up a small number of times. The V call is TRBV6-2 or TRBV6-3, the J call TRBJ2-1; 11 bases are a match to TRBD2. Germline V gene lookup returns CDR1 MNHEY and CDR2 SVGEGT. This CDR3 contains 16 residues. V was clipped by 0 bases and J by 8 bases; unmatched bases: 6. The CDR3 loop reads CASSYSRLAGTDEQFF. As DNA, the CDR3 is TGTGCCAGCAGTTACTCGAGACTAGCGGGAACGGATGAGCAGTTCTTC.

The chain couples TRBV19 to TRBJ2-7; 9 bases align to TRBD1. This CDR3 region has 12 residues. Germline-derived CDR1 and CDR2 are LNHDA and SQIVND (reference sequence). V dropped 6 bases and J dropped 5; count of bases not matched to a gene: 2. The CDR3 sequence is CASRGQGHEQYF. The DNA for the CDR3 is TGTGCCAGTAGGGGACAGGGCCACGAGCAGTACTTC.

This chain connects TRBV12-3 or TRBV12-4 to TRBJ2-5; D uncertain. With 1 base removed from V and 0 bases from J, the gap between germline ends came to 6 bases. This CDR3 is built from 14 residues. The CDR3 region has the DNA TGTGCCAGCAGTTTAGGGCGGCACCAAGAGACCCAGTACTTC. It yields the protein CASSLGRHQETQYF.

A single count supports this clonotype. This chain uses TRBV19 with TRBJ2-5; 9 bases are a match to TRBD1. CDR3 length equals 13 residues. CDR1 LNHDA and CDR2 SQIVND come from the germline V gene (reference sequence). The V and J ends lost 9 bases and 3 bases, in that order; junction bases with no gene match: 5. CDR3 sequence reads: CASGTGSEETQYF. In DNA, the CDR3 is TGTGCCAGCGGGACAGGGTCTGAAGAGACCCAGTACTTC.